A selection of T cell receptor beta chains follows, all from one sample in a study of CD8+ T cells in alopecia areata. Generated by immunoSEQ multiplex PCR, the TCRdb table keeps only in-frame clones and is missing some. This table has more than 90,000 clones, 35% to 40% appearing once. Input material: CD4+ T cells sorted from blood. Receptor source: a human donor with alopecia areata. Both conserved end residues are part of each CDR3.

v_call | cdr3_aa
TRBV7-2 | CASSHQGQNSPLHF
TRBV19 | CASRLTVNTEAFF
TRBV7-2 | CASSRGTGVAGELFF
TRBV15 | CATSRDDGPWETQYF
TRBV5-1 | CASSREGGIYNEQFF
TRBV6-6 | CASSSGTGEGEQYF
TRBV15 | CATSRVQFQETQYF
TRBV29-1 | CSGAGGQGRGETQYF
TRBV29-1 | CSVLMRGRVSEQYF
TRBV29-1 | CSVTPGLAANNEQFF
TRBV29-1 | CSVGLAPSSYNEQFF
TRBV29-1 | CSVDRGLGETQYF
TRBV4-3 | CASSLGGQGLANEQFF
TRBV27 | CASSFLTSGRVQEQFF
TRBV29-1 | CSGLDRGHTDTQYF
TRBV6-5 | CASSQAHNSPLHF
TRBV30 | CAWRGLGVSQTDTQYF
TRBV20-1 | CSAPREMGQYF
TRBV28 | CASSGYTSSYNEQFF
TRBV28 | CASSLFGSYSNQPQHF
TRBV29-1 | CSGDTGTNYGYTF
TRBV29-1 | CSVGITGSEKLFF
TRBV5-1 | CASSLDIRTPGNTGELFF
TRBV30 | CAWSLRGSLTDTQYF
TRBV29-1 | CSAVGTGSYNEQFF
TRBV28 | CASSSTKEADTQYF
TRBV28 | CASSPAGQPNSPLHF
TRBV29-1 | CSVHRGRGEQYF
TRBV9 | CASSVVSATGELFF
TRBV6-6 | CASSSPYEPDGYF
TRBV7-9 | CASARRDPTGETQYF
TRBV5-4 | CASSFRRAEAFF
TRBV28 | CASSPHDYGGGLTTYEQYF
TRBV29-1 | CSVVFPAPGPNEQFF
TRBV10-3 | CAITKQGSNEQYF
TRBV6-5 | CASSYAQGTPLHF
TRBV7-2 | CASSLLGTREETQYF
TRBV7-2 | CASSFLAGEQFF
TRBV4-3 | CASSQAGTSLVDEQFF
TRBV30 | CAWSVSAYGYTF
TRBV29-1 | CSVDRQGTYEQYF
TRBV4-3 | CASSQDQGNPQHF
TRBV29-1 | CSVERRAYNSPLHF
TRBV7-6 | CASSIAGGTEAFF
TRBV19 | CASSIVAQQPQHF
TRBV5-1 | CASSVVGLPAGGYTF
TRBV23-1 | CASSQSTDYEQYF
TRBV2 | CASSERAGYGYTF
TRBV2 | CASRSLETGELFF
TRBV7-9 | CASSLAGHYLYF
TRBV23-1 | CADQEGLRILYEQYF
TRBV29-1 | CSVGGTSGDPRPTDTQYF
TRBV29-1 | CSAEGPPYNEQFF
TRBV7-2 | CASSLVTGGNQPQHF
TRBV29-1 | CSVEDPRFPGGYTF